The source of this TCR beta chain is a study of response to subunit inactivated influenza vaccine. This clonotype has at least ten counts. The antigen remains unidentified. Using its own MiXCR run on the RT-PCR reads, TCRdb lists one record per CDR3 protein. The sample holds 700,000 to 900,000 distinct CDR3 sequences, 21% seen once. Trimming cost V 2 bases and J 5 bases, with 13 bases left between them. CDR1 and CDR2 from the germline V gene are ENHRY and SYGVKD. This CDR3 spans 14 amino acids. Notes on the study in general: Few new T cells, the authors suggested, are recruited by each seasonal influenza vaccination.

The chain combines TRBV10-3 with TRBJ2-7; D might be TRBD1 (6 bases). This clonotype was sampled from a man in his fifties or sixties who received an inactivated influenza vaccine. The specimen was PBMCs from blood, collected 5 days after vaccination. Here the CDR3 reads CAISERGFPDEQYF. The CDR3 DNA reads TGTGCCATCAGTGAGAGGGGGTTCCCGGACGAGCAGTACTTC.